The clone carrying this T cell receptor beta chain has just a few counts. Its antigen remains unidentified. From germline, CDR1 is MNHEY and CDR2 SVGAGI. The CDR3 spans 14 residues. With 3 bases removed from V and 3 bases from J, the gap between germline ends came to 12 bases. Time point described: newly diagnosed GD, antithyroid drugs for less than 3 months. Extracted RNA from PBMCs served as the source of the TCR library. By American Thyroid Association guidelines, Graves' disease was diagnosed in the cohort. Patients came through an endocrinology department, and that department was in Xi'an, China. This sample was taken from a study of regulatory T cells in long-lasting Graves disease. Points from the study as a whole: Favoring TRBV28, TRBJ1-2 and TRBJ2-5 was a feature seen in persistent disease. For persistent Graves' patients, TCR diversity was lower than for newly diagnosed ones.

Sequencing libraries for TCR beta were prepared with iRepertoire HTBI primers and Arm-PCR of CDR3 regions. TCRdb passed the multiplex PCR reads through MiXCR, listing each CDR3 protein once. This sample yields 200,000 to 250,000 distinct CDR3 sequences, of which 20% are seen a single time; approximately 14% belongs to the top ten. This TCR was sampled from a female donor with Graves disease. This specimen was peripheral blood mononuclear cells (PBMCs), taken at new diagnosis, from a patient treated with antithyroid drugs. The rearrangement links TRBV6-5 to TRBJ2-7; D is possibly TRBD1 (5 bases). DNA for the CDR3: TGTGCCAGCAGTTATAGGAGCAGGGACTACGAGCAGTACTTC. This gives the protein CASSYRSRDYEQYF.